The T cell receptor beta chain under discussion was sequenced for a study of blood T cell repertoires in COVID-19. Looking at the study overall: Samples representing acute and convalescent COVID-19 were sourced from the United States, Italy and Spain. Sources were T cells, B-cell-depleted T cells, or PBMCs; the material itself was cDNA or gDNA.

Germline values: CDR1 SNHLY, CDR2 FYNNEI. Trimming at V came to 6 bases and at J to 5 bases, leaving 6 bases not matched to a gene. This CDR3 comprises 14 residues. In the study's own analysis: Reference gene primer amplification yielded estimated nucleated cell counts. Using immunoSEQ multiplex PCR, the repertoire was profiled, and TCRdb retains in-frame clones only, with some absent. The V and J calls and clone size are taken from that table; D and trimming were inferred from the DNA. The sample lists around 160,000 clones, 89% occurring once. This clone appeared a single time. The chain is built from TRBV2 and TRBJ2-1; 8 bases align to TRBD1. Sample: peripheral blood. The sequence came from a man in his sixties with acute or convalescent COVID-19. The CDR3 region is CASSTGGSDNEQFF. CDR3 coding DNA: TGTGCCAGCAGCACAGGGGGTAGCGACAATGAGCAGTTCTTC.